One T cell receptor beta chain is described in this entry. V lost 3 bases to trimming and J lost 1 base; unmatched junction nucleotides: 9. The CDR3 spans 17 residues. Germline CDR1 and CDR2: SGDLS and YYNGEE. These data originate in a study of CD8 T cells in Susac syndrome. CD8+ and CD4+ blood T cells underwent TCR beta sequencing. Treatment-naive patients with stable or active relapsing-remitting disease served as multiple sclerosis controls. The RNA input was roughly 0.45 to 1 ug, and it was reverse transcribed with random hexamers. An immunoSEQ multiplex PCR amplified TCR beta CDR3 over 54 Vbeta and 13 Jbeta. TCRdb called the immunoSEQ multiplex PCR reads again in MiXCR, with one record for every CDR3 protein. Here the sample spans about 300,000 distinct CDR3 sequences, approximately 89% being singletons.

The chain combines TRBV9 with TRBJ1-2; 10 nucleotides align to TRBD1. Sequenced input: CD8+ T cells from PBMCs. The clonotype originates from a human donor with multiple sclerosis. The CDR3 coding sequence is TGTGCCAGCAGCGAGGGAGGGGGACAGGGGATTAACTATGGCTACACCTTC. Translation gives CASSEGGGQGINYGYTF.